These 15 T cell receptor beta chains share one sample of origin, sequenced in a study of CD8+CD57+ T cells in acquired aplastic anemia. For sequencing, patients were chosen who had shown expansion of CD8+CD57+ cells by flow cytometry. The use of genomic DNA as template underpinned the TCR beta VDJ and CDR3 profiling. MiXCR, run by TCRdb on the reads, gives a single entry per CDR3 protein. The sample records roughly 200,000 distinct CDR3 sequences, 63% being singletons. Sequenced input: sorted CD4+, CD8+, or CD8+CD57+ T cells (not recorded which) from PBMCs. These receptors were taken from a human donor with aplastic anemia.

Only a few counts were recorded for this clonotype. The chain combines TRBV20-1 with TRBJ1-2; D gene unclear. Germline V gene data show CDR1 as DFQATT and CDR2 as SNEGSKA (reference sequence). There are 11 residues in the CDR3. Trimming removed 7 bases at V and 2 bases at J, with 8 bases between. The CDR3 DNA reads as TGCAGTGTTGGCGGGAACTATGGCTACACCTTC. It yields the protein CSVGGNYGYTF.

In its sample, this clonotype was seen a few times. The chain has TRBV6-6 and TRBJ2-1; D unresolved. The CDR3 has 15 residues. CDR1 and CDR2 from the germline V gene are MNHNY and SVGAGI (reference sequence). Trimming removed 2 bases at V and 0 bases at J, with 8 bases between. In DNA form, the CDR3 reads TGTGCCAGCAGTTACGAGTGGAGCTCCTACAATGAGCAGTTCTTC. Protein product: CASSYEWSSYNEQFF.

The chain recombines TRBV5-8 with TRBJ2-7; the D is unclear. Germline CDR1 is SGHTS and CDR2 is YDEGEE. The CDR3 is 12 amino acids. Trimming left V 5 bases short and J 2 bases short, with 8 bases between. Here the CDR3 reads CASSRPTYEQYF. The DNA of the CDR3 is TGTGCCAGCAGTCGGCCCACCTACGAGCAGTACTTC.

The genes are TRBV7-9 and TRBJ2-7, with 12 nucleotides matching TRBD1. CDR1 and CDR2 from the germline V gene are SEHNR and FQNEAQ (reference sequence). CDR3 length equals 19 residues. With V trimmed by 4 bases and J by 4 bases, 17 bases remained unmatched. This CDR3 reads CASSSPGQGAIQAMYEQYF. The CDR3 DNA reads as TGTGCCAGCAGCTCACCGGGACAGGGGGCAATACAGGCTATGTACGAGCAGTACTTC.

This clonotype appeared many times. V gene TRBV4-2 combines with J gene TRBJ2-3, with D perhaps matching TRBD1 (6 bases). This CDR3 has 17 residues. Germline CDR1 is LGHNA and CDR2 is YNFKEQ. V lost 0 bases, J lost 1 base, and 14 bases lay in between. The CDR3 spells CASSQDLLEGGTDTQYF. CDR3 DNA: TGTGCCAGCAGCCAAGATCTACTCGAGGGGGGCACAGATACGCAGTATTTT.

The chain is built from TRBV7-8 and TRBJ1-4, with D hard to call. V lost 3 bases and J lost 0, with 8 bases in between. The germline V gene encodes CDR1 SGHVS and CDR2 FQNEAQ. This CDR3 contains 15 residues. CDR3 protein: CASSLGGSTNEKLFF. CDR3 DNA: TGTGCCAGCAGCTTGGGTGGATCAACTAATGAAAAACTGTTTTTT.

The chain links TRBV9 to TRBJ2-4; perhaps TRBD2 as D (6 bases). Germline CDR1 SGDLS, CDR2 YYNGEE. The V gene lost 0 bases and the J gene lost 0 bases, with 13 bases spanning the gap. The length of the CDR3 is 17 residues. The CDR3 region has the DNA TGTGCCAGCAGCGTAGGACCGGCGGGGCTAGCCAAAAACATTCAGTACTTC. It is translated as CASSVGPAGLAKNIQYF.

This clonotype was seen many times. CDR3 in DNA: TGCAGCGTTGACAGATCGAACACTGAAGCTTTCTTT. Amino acid sequence: CSVDRSNTEAFF. The rearrangement joins TRBV29-1 to TRBJ1-1, with D unclear. V lost 3 bases to trimming and J lost 1 base, with 6 bases between them. Germline V gene data show CDR1 as SQVTM and CDR2 as ANQGSEA. This CDR3 spans 12 amino acids.

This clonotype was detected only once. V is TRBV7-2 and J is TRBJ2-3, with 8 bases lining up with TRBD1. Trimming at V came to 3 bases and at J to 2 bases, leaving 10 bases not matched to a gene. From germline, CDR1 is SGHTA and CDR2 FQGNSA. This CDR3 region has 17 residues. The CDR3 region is CASSFPRTGGFTDTQYF. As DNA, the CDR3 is TGTGCCAGCAGCTTCCCTCGAACAGGGGGATTCACAGATACGCAGTATTTT.

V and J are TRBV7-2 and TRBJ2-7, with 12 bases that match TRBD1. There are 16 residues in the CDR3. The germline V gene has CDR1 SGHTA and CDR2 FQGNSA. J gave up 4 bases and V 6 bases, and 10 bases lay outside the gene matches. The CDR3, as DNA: TGTGCCAGCAGTTCCCTTAGGGGACAGGGGGCTTACGAGCAGTACTTC. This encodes CASSSLRGQGAYEQYF.

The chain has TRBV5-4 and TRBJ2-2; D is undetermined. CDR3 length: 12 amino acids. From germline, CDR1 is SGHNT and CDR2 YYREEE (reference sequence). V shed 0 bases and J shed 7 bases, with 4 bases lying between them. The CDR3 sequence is CASSLDSGELFF. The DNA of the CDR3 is TGTGCCAGCAGCTTGGACAGCGGGGAGCTGTTTTTT.

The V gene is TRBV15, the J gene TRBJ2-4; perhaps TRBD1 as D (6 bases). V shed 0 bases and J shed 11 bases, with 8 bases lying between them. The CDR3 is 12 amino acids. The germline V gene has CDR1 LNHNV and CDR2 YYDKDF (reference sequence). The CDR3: CATSRDQGFQYF. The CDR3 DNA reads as TGTGCCACCAGCAGAGATCAGGGGTTTCAGTACTTC.

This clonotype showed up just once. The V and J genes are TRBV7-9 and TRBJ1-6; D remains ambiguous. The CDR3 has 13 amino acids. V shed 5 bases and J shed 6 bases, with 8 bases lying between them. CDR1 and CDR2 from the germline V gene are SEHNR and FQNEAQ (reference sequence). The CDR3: CASSHAPNSPLHF. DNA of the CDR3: TGTGCCAGCAGCCACGCCCCTAATTCACCCCTCCACTTT.

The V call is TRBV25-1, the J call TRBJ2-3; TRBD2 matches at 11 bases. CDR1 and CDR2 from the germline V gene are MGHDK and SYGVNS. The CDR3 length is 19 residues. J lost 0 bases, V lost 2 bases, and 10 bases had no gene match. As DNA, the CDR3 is TGTGCCAGCAGTGAAACCGGGACTAGCGGACTCTCTAGCACAGATACGCAGTATTTT. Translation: CASSETGTSGLSSTDTQYF.

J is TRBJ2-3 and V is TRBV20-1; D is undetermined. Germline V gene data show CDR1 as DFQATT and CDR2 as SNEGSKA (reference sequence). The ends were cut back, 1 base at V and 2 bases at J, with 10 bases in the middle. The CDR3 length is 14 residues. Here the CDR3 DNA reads TGCAGTGCTAGAGGGGCGACGTTCACAGATACGCAGTATTTT. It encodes CSARGATFTDTQYF.